This record covers a single T cell receptor beta chain. Its antigen is unknown. No much larger clonotype is one base removed from it; base qualities were not supplied. This entry comes from a study of OX40 agonist ivuxolimab in advanced cancers. For context, the study as a whole: Ivuxolimab, which targeted the costimulatory receptor OX40 (CD134), was an agonistic, fully human IgG2 monoclonal antibody. In the dose-escalation cohort, 82.7% of patients were male, and the mean age was approximately 60 years, with a range of roughly 20 to 79. Prior anti-PD-1, anti-PD-L1 or anti-CTLA-4 therapy was permitted, and checkpoint inhibitors had been received by around 40% of dose-escalation patients. Of the approximately 54 dose-escalation patients, hepatocellular carcinoma was present in around 20, melanoma in some 15, renal cell carcinoma in 9 and head and neck cancer in 9. Intravenous ivuxolimab was administered to patients every 2 weeks at six dose levels: 0.01, 0.1, 0.3, 1.5, 3 and 10 mg/kg. Peripheral TCRbeta sequencing was intended to test whether TCR sequence diversity was altered and clonal T-cell expansion was caused by ivuxolimab. Partial responses occurred in three dose-escalation patients, of whom one had hepatocellular carcinoma and two had cutaneous melanoma. The paper describes the monotherapy dose-escalation part (N of about 50 patients) of the phase I trial of ivuxolimab.

Genomic DNA was isolated from the sorted cells so that the TCRbeta CDR3 region could be sequenced. The immunoSEQ Assay was used to sequence the TCRbeta CDR3 regions. Here the immuneACCESS table is served through TCRdb, limited to in-frame sequences with V and J called. Missing clones are a known gap in these copies; in checked studies unresolved V genes cover under half, and the rest lacks a known reason. The sample includes 150,000 to 190,000 clones, with approximately 94% observed a single time. The ten top clones hold about 0.31% of the sample. The germline V gene (reference sequence) specifies MNHNY as CDR1 and SVGAGI as CDR2. The junction shows trimming of 4 bases on V and 1 base on J, plus 14 bases between the germline ends. Including the terminal cysteine and phenylalanine, the CDR3 comprises 15 residues. The read is trimmed to its CDR3 DNA, 45 bases read in frame from base 1. Patients with autoimmune disease history or receiving systemic immunosuppression were excluded from the trial. Peripheral blood for TCR sequencing was collected from all dose cohorts at baseline, on cycle 4 day 1, and on cycle 7 day 1. Samples were obtained from an open-label, multicenter, first-in-human phase I dose-escalation trial of ivuxolimab. Adults with locally advanced or metastatic head and neck squamous cell, hepatocellular, melanoma or renal cell carcinoma were enrolled in the trial. CD4+ and CD8+ T cells were sorted separately from peripheral blood before TCR sequencing.

Broader findings and caveats from the paper: Low levels of normalized T-cell clonal expansion were also seen in some nonresponding patients. At doses of 0.1 to 3.0 mg/kg, clonal expansion of both CD4+ and CD8+ T cells in blood was seen between baseline and week 6. After ivuxolimab, CD8+ T cells had more expanded clones than CD4+ T cells on average. In the 0.1-3.0 mg/kg groups, partial responders had among the lowest normalized peripheral clonal expansion, particularly in CD8+ T cells. The antigen specificity of the peripheral T cells that underwent clonal expansion was not determined.

This TCR derives from an adult with an advanced solid tumor such as melanoma, head and neck, liver or kidney cancer. The sequence joins TRBV6-6 to TRBJ2-7; the D assignment is uncertain and may be TRBD1 or TRBD2, with 6 bases supporting each. The material sequenced was CD4+ or CD8+ T cells sorted from blood, taken in a trial of the OX40 agonist ivuxolimab. The DNA sequence is as follows: TGTGCCAGCAGTTTAAAGAGGGGGGATTCCTACGAGCAGTACTTC. This is translated as CASSLKRGDSYEQYF.